Presented here are 16 T cell receptor beta chains from one specimen sequenced in a study of siplizumab effects on memory and regulatory T cells. Sequenced by immunoSEQ multiplex PCR; TCRdb stores in-frame clones only, minus some. The table records 120,000 or so clones, over 85% of them present only once. Sequencing input: CD4+ T cells sorted from blood. All receptors derive from a human donor in good health.

This clone occurred once. V gene TRBV19 combines with J gene TRBJ2-3; 8 bases map to TRBD2. Germline CDR1 reads LNHDA; CDR2 reads SQIVND (reference sequence). Germline trimming cut 4 bases from V and 6 bases from J; bases unmatched to any gene: 12. The CDR3 is 16 amino acids. The CDR3 protein is CASSTPSGGSEDTQYF. The CDR3 coding sequence is TGTGCCAGTAGTACCCCCTCGGGGGGGAGTGAGGATACGCAGTATTTT.

The V and J genes are TRBV18 and TRBJ2-3; D is uncertain. The V and J ends lost 0 bases and 1 base respectively, with 5 bases between them. CDR3 length: 14 amino acids. Germline CDR1 KGHSH, CDR2 LQKENI. The CDR3 sequence is CASSPPYGTDTQYF. For the CDR3, the DNA is TGTGCCAGCTCACCACCGTACGGCACAGATACGCAGTATTTT.

The J gene is TRBJ2-1, the V gene TRBV6-5, with 7 bases that match TRBD1. Germline lookup yields CDR1 MNHEY and CDR2 SVGAGI. The CDR3 runs 14 residues. Trimming at V came to 4 bases and at J to 6 bases, leaving 6 bases not matched to a gene. CDR3 DNA sequence: TGTGCCAGCAGTTTCCGGGACAGTCGCAATGAGCAGTTCTTC. It codes for CASSFRDSRNEQFF.

Written as DNA, the CDR3 is TGCGCCAGCAGCTCGGGGGACAGGATTAATGAAAAACTGTTTTTT. Protein sequence: CASSSGDRINEKLFF. The V gene is TRBV5-1, the J gene TRBJ1-4; 8 bases are a match to TRBD1. Germline values: CDR1 SGHRS, CDR2 YFSETQ. The trim removed 3 bases at V and 4 bases at J, leaving 5 bases unmatched. This CDR3 has 15 residues.

V is TRBV25-1 and J is TRBJ2-1; the match to TRBD2 covers 13 bases. From germline, CDR1 is MGHDK and CDR2 SYGVNS. The CDR3 loop spans 18 amino acids. The trim removed 6 bases at V and 0 bases at J, leaving 8 bases unmatched. CDR3 amino acids: CASSGLAGVASSYNEQFF. The CDR3 DNA reads as TGTGCCAGCAGCGGACTAGCGGGGGTCGCGAGCTCCTACAATGAGCAGTTCTTC.

V and J are TRBV7-2 and TRBJ2-2; 8 bases fit TRBD2. With V trimmed by 8 bases and J by 2 bases, 1 base remained unmatched. The CDR3 extends over 13 amino acids. Germline values: CDR1 SGHTA, CDR2 FQGNSA. CDR3 region: CASVAGNTGELFF. In DNA, the CDR3 is TGTGCCAGCGTAGCGGGAAACACCGGGGAGCTGTTTTTT.

DNA of the CDR3: TGTGCCAGCACCCTCCCATGGGGCGCGGACGAGCAGTACTTC. This encodes CASTLPWGADEQYF. The rearrangement links TRBV6-1 to TRBJ2-7; D possibly corresponds to TRBD1 (5 bases). This CDR3 has 14 amino acids. V lost 7 bases and J lost 5, with 18 bases in between. Germline loops: CDR1 MNHNS, CDR2 SASEGT.

A few counts support this clone. V and J are TRBV6-5 and TRBJ2-7; 12 bases match TRBD2. The CDR3 is 15 residues long. The V and J ends lost 6 bases and 3 bases, in that order; junction bases with no gene match: 6. The germline V gene has CDR1 MNHEY and CDR2 SVGAGI. In nucleotides, the CDR3 is TGTGCCAGCAGCGAACTAGCGGGAGGCCGCTACGAGCAGTACTTC. As protein: CASSELAGGRYEQYF.

V and J are TRBV28 and TRBJ2-7, with TRBD1 identical over 8 bases. Per the germline V gene, CDR1 is MDHEN and CDR2 is SYDVKM. Losses at the gene ends were 6 bases for V and 1 base for J; bases not matched to a gene: 8. The CDR3 runs to 15 residues. The CDR3 region is CASRPSGTGSYEQYF. The DNA of the CDR3 is TGTGCCAGCAGACCCTCAGGGACAGGTTCCTACGAGCAGTACTTC.

V and J are TRBV10-1 and TRBJ2-1; TRBD2 matches 10 bases. Germline V gene data show CDR1 as WNHNN and CDR2 as SYGVQD (reference sequence). The V gene end was trimmed by 0 bases and the J gene end by 6 bases; junction bases not matched to a gene: 2. This CDR3 contains 15 residues. The CDR3 region is CASSESLAGSNEQFF. The CDR3 region has the DNA TGCGCCAGCAGTGAGTCACTAGCGGGAAGCAATGAGCAGTTCTTC.

The gene calls are TRBV7-2 and TRBJ2-3, with D possibly TRBD1 on 5 matching bases. The V end lost 7 bases, the J end lost 2 bases, and 19 bases lay between the germline ends. CDR1 SGHTA and CDR2 FQGNSA come from the germline V gene. CDR3 length: 16 residues. The CDR3 sequence is CASTPPGLVATDTQYF. The CDR3 DNA follows: TGTGCCAGCACCCCTCCAGGGCTAGTTGCCACAGATACGCAGTATTTT.

This chain uses TRBV6-5 with TRBJ2-5; D is unclear. TRBJ2-7 matches the DNA end more closely, so the J call is doubtful. CDR3 length: 14 amino acids. CDR1 and CDR2 (germline): MNHEY, SVGAGI. This CDR3 reads CASSSRLSSYEQYF. The CDR3 DNA is TGTGCCAGCAGTTCCCGACTGAGCTCCTACGAGCAGTACTTC.

As concerns this clone: The junction does not match germline at one end; this may be a read error. CDR3 bases: TGTGCCGGCAGCCAAGATTCGGGGACTAATACGCAGTATTTT. It yields the protein CAGSQDSGTNTQYF. The rearrangement links TRBV4-2 to TRBJ2-3, with 7 bases identical to TRBD2. The germline gives CDR1 LGHNA, CDR2 YNFKEQ. This CDR3 is 14 amino acids long.

The rearrangement joins TRBV25-1 to TRBJ2-7, with no clear D. With 2 bases removed from V and 3 bases from J, the gap between germline ends came to 2 bases. The CDR3 has 11 amino acids. Germline V gene data show CDR1 as MGHDK and CDR2 as SYGVNS. This chain's CDR3 is CASSEVYEQYF. CDR3 in DNA: TGTGCCAGCAGTGAAGTCTACGAGCAGTACTTC.

DNA for the CDR3: TGTGCCAGCTCACCACATCCGGGGGAGGGCTACACCTTC. Amino acids: CASSPHPGEGYTF. This rearrangement joins TRBV18 to TRBJ1-2, with D maybe TRBD1 (5 bases). Deletions cut 1 base from V and 8 bases from J, with 11 bases between. The CDR3 has 13 residues. Germline V gene sequence: CDR1 KGHSH, CDR2 LQKENI.

This chain connects TRBV27 to TRBJ2-7; 10 bases agree with TRBD2. This CDR3 comprises 15 residues. Losses at the gene ends were 10 bases for V and 1 base for J; bases not matched to a gene: 10. Per germline, CDR1 MNHEY and CDR2 SMNVEV (reference sequence). The CDR3 DNA reads TGTGCCACCTTAAGGCGGACTAGCGGATCCTACGAGCAGTACTTC. It encodes CATLRRTSGSYEQYF.